Below are 7 T cell receptor beta chains sequenced from a single sample in a study of blood T cell repertoires in COVID-19. The table came from immunoSEQ multiplex PCR; TCRdb's copy has only in-frame clones and leaves some out. The sample has 150,000 to 200,000 clones, about 80% seen once; the top ten hold 6.5% to 8.5%. Sequencing was carried out using peripheral blood. The receptor source for this set is a woman between 35 and 50 years old with COVID-19, enrolled during active disease.

This clone was recorded only once. This chain uses TRBV6-5 with TRBJ1-1; D might be TRBD1 (6 bases). Trimming took off 3 bases at V and 0 bases at J, with 8 bases between the two ends. Germline V gene lookup returns CDR1 MNHEY and CDR2 SVGAGI. There are 14 residues in the CDR3. CDR3 nucleotide sequence: TGTGCCAGCAGTTATCAGGGGATGAACACTGAAGCTTTCTTT. Translated, it gives CASSYQGMNTEAFF.

This chain joins TRBV19 and TRBJ2-3; possibly TRBD1 for D (6 bases). Germline CDR1 is LNHDA and CDR2 is SQIVND (reference sequence). This CDR3 is built from 15 residues. Trimming stripped 6 bases from V and 2 bases from J, with 15 bases between. CDR3 residues: CASSSPGHSTDTQYF. CDR3 bases: TGTGCCAGTAGCTCACCGGGACATTCCACAGATACGCAGTATTTT. The full variable domain, its missing parts supplied by reference TRBV19 and TRBJ2-3, is DGGITQSPKYLFRKEGQNVTLSCEQNLNHDAMYWYRQDPGQGLRLIYYSQIVNDFQKGDIAEGYSVSREKKESFPLTVTSAQKNPTAFYLCASSSPGHSTDTQYFGPGTRLTVL.

The CDR3, as DNA: TGTGCCAGCAGTGCAGGGGTCAGGGTAGGAGATACGCAGTATTTT. It encodes CASSAGVRVGDTQYF. The chain uses TRBV2 and TRBJ2-3; D is possibly TRBD1 (6 bases). This CDR3 has 15 residues. V was shortened by 4 bases and J by 5 bases, with 16 bases between the two germline ends. CDR1 and CDR2 from the germline V gene are SNHLY and FYNNEI.

The rearrangement uses TRBV6-5 and TRBJ2-5; 7 bases are shared with TRBD1. The V gene's germline CDR1 is MNHEY and CDR2 SVGAGI. V was clipped by 4 bases and J by 4 bases; unmatched bases: 6. The CDR3 totals 14 residues. The CDR3 loop reads CASSSDRNPETQYF. CDR3 DNA sequence: TGTGCCAGCAGTTCGGACAGGAACCCAGAGACCCAGTACTTC.

CDR3 sequence: CASSPDRGTEAFF. CDR3 nucleotides: TGTGCCAGCAGCCCGGACAGGGGCACTGAAGCTTTCTTT. V and J are TRBV11-2 and TRBJ1-1, with TRBD1 identical over 9 bases. The CDR3 length is 13 residues. Germline values: CDR1 SGHAT, CDR2 FQNNGV. Trimming took 5 bases from V and 4 from J; bases not matched to a gene: 2.

This clone was counted between two and nine times. The gene calls are TRBV19 and TRBJ1-2, with 10 bases that match TRBD1. Germline V gives CDR1 LNHDA, CDR2 SQIVND (reference sequence). The CDR3 totals 13 residues. Losses at the gene ends were 11 bases for V and 5 bases for J; bases not matched to a gene: 8. CDR3 in amino acids: CAARDRGPYGYTF. DNA of the CDR3: TGTGCCGCCCGGGACAGGGGTCCTTATGGCTACACCTTC.

The chain employs TRBV4-2 and TRBJ2-1, with 14 positions matching TRBD2. The CDR3 runs 15 residues. V lost 4 bases to trimming and J lost 5 bases; unmatched junction nucleotides: 1. CDR1 is LGHNA and CDR2 is YNFKEQ in the germline V gene. This CDR3 reads CASSLTSGRDNEQFF. DNA of the CDR3: TGTGCCAGCAGCCTGACTAGCGGGAGGGACAATGAGCAGTTCTTC.